This T cell receptor beta chain was sequenced in a study of blood T cell repertoires in COVID-19. On the study more broadly: COVID-19 samples collected from the United States, Italy and Spain covered acute and convalescent phases.

Authors' processing steps: By means of reference gene primer amplification, nucleated cell counts were estimated. The repertoire was sequenced with immunoSEQ multiplex PCR; TCRdb's copy has only in-frame clones and lacks some. V and J calls and clone size are copied from that table; D and trimming were computed from the DNA. The repertoire holds roughly 87,000 clones, with approximately 85% as singletons. V lost 4 bases, J lost 2 bases, and 5 bases lay in between. Germline V lookup: CDR1 LGHDT, CDR2 YNNKEL (reference sequence). CDR3 size: 13 residues. Sequencing input: peripheral blood. V is TRBV3-1 (or the pseudogene TRBV3-2) and J is TRBJ2-2; D remains ambiguous. The source is a human donor in a cohort sampled during active COVID-19. DNA for the CDR3: TGTGCCAGCAGCCTCCATAACACCGGGGAGCTGTTTTTT. Translated, it gives CASSLHNTGELFF.